The 10 T cell receptor beta chains below all came from one sample that was sequenced in a study of blood T cell repertoires in COVID-19. The protocol was immunoSEQ multiplex PCR, while the TCRdb copy is restricted to in-frame clones and leaves out a portion. Of around 60,000 clones in the sample, over 75% were seen once. The source material was peripheral blood. The source is a man aged 50-59 years with active COVID-19.

CDR3 coding DNA: TGCGCCAGCAGTGGGCAGGGGCAATTTGATGGCTACACCTTC. Protein sequence: CASSGQGQFDGYTF. The V and J genes are TRBV5-1 and TRBJ1-2; D may be TRBD1 (6 bases). V was shortened by 5 bases and J by 6 bases, with 17 bases between the two germline ends. The CDR3 has 14 amino acids. CDR1 is SGHRS and CDR2 is YFSETQ in the germline V gene.

CDR3 sequence reads: CASSAQFKDSYGYTF. The CDR3 nucleotides are TGTGCCAGTAGTGCCCAGTTTAAGGACAGCTATGGCTACACCTTC. This rearrangement joins TRBV19 to TRBJ1-2, with D possibly TRBD1 on 6 matching bases. The CDR3 loop spans 15 amino acids. CDR1 and CDR2 (germline): LNHDA, SQIVND (reference sequence). Trimming cost V 5 bases and J 4 bases, with 17 bases left between them. Drawing the rest from reference TRBV19 and TRBJ1-2, the complete variable domain is DGGITQSPKYLFRKEGQNVTLSCEQNLNHDAMYWYRQDPGQGLRLIYYSQIVNDFQKGDIAEGYSVSREKKESFPLTVTSAQKNPTAFYLCASSAQFKDSYGYTFGSGTRLTVV.

The rearrangement links TRBV18 to TRBJ1-1; 8 bases map to TRBD1. The CDR3 extends over 17 amino acids. V lost 7 bases and J lost 1; bases outside the gene matches: 14. The germline V gene has CDR1 KGHSH and CDR2 LQKENI. The CDR3, as DNA: TGTGCCAGCTTAAGGGAACTCACCGGGACAGGGAACACTGAAGCTTTCTTT. Amino acid sequence: CASLRELTGTGNTEAFF. Drawing the rest from reference TRBV18 and TRBJ1-1, the complete variable domain is NAGVMQNPRHLVRRRGQEARLRCSPMKGHSHVYWYRQLPEEGLKFMVYLQKENIIDESGMPKERFSAEFPKEGPSILRIQQVVRGDSAAYFCASLRELTGTGNTEAFFGQGTRLTVV.

This clone was seen only a few times. The V and J genes are TRBV5-6 and TRBJ2-1, with D possibly being TRBD2 (5 bases). Trimming cost V 0 bases and J 6 bases, with 16 bases left between them. Germline V gene sequence: CDR1 SGHDT, CDR2 YYEEEE. The CDR3 covers 16 residues. The CDR3 coding sequence is TGTGCCAGCAGCTTGGATCGGCTCGCTAGCCGCAATGAGCAGTTCTTC. Translated: CASSLDRLASRNEQFF.

The rearrangement uses TRBV7-9 and TRBJ1-1; tentative D call: TRBD1 (5 bases). Germline V CDR1 and CDR2: SEHNR, FQNEAQ (reference sequence). V lost 0 bases to trimming and J lost 8 bases, with 13 bases between them. The CDR3 sequence is 14 residues long. CDR3 nucleotides: TGTGCCAGCAGCTTAGCCGAGGCAGGGAAGGAAGCTTTCTTT. This translates into CASSLAEAGKEAFF.

This chain uses TRBV3-1 (or the pseudogene TRBV3-2) with TRBJ1-2, with 7 bases aligning to TRBD1. CDR3 length: 16 amino acids. Germline values: CDR1 LGHDT, CDR2 YNNKEL (reference sequence). V lost 0 bases to trimming and J lost 2 bases; unmatched junction nucleotides: 6. The CDR3 region is CASSQDLRTGNYGYTF. The DNA for the CDR3 is TGTGCCAGCAGCCAAGATCTAAGGACAGGCAACTATGGCTACACCTTC.

The J gene is TRBJ1-5, the V gene TRBV19; D ambiguous. The CDR3 totals 13 residues. Trimming removed 3 bases at V and 11 bases at J, with 14 bases between. Germline V CDR1 and CDR2: LNHDA, SQIVND (reference sequence). CDR3 bases: TGTGCCAGTAGTATGGGTGTCCGACTAGCCCAGCATTTT. This codes for CASSMGVRLAQHF.

V gene TRBV9 combines with J gene TRBJ2-7, with 8 bases lining up with TRBD1. V trimming: 4 bases; J trimming: 6 bases; junction bases outside the gene matches: 3. The CDR3 extends over 12 amino acids. Germline V gene lookup returns CDR1 SGDLS and CDR2 YYNGEE. The CDR3 DNA is TGTGCCAGCAGCCTAGACAGGGGCGAGCAGTACTTC. It yields the protein CASSLDRGEQYF.

The V gene is TRBV6-5, the J gene TRBJ2-1; 12 bases match TRBD2. The CDR3 is 16 residues long. V lost 2 bases to trimming and J lost 9 bases; unmatched junction nucleotides: 8. Germline CDR1 reads MNHEY; CDR2 reads SVGAGI. CDR3 residues: CASSYTLAGGQIEQFF. The CDR3 DNA sequence: TGTGCCAGCAGTTACACCCTAGCGGGGGGGCAAATTGAGCAGTTCTTC.

The chain is built from TRBV5-4 and TRBJ1-1; the match to TRBD1 covers 7 bases. This CDR3 comprises 14 residues. Trimming took 3 bases from V and 4 from J; bases not matched to a gene: 6. Looked up from germline, CDR1 is SGHNT and CDR2 is YYREEE (reference sequence). The CDR3 protein is CASSWQDRTTEAFF. The DNA for the CDR3 is TGTGCCAGCAGCTGGCAGGACAGGACCACTGAAGCTTTCTTT.